The 25 T cell receptor beta chains presented below share a single source sample, sequenced in a study of CD8 T cells in Susac syndrome. cDNA came from approximately 0.5 to 1 ug RNA primed by random hexamers. Each CDR3 protein gets one entry after TCRdb re-called the immunoSEQ multiplex PCR reads with MiXCR. This repertoire shows 45,000 to 60,000 distinct CDR3 sequences, almost 95% found once; its top ten account for 0.35% to 0.5%. The sequenced material came from CD8+ T cells from PBMCs. The receptors come from a human donor in good health.

This rearrangement joins TRBV9 to TRBJ2-1, with D perhaps matching TRBD2 (6 bases). The CDR3 has 13 residues. The germline V gene has CDR1 SGDLS and CDR2 YYNGEE. Trimming took off 0 bases at V and 9 bases at J, with 10 bases between the two ends. The CDR3 DNA sequence: TGTGCCAGCAGCGTAGCCCTCGGGGGTGAGCAGTTCTTC. Amino acids: CASSVALGGEQFF. Combining the CDR3 with reference TRBV9 and TRBJ2-1 gives the whole variable domain DSGVTQTPKHLITATGQRVTLRCSPRSGDLSVYWYQQSLDQGLQFLIQYYNGEERAKGNILERFSAQQFPDLHSELNLSSLELGDSALYFCASSVALGGEQFFGPGTRLTVL.

The chain combines TRBV12-3 or TRBV12-4 with TRBJ2-1; possible D gene TRBD2, 6 bases. Trimming cost V 2 bases and J 0 bases, with 14 bases left between them. This CDR3 region has 17 residues. CDR3 DNA: TGTGCCAGCAGTTTAATTAGTAATAGCGGCTCCTACAATGAGCAGTTCTTC. This codes for CASSLISNSGSYNEQFF.

The V call is TRBV20-1, the J call TRBJ1-1, with D possibly matching TRBD1 (6 bases). This CDR3 has 16 residues. CDR1 is DFQATT, CDR2 SNEGSKA, per germline (reference sequence). Trimming pared 0 bases from V and 1 base from J, leaving 15 bases between. The CDR3 spells CSARDKTGRGNTEAFF. In DNA form, the CDR3 reads TGCAGTGCTAGAGATAAGACGGGCAGGGGGAACACTGAAGCTTTCTTT.

This clonotype appeared a few times. This sequence joins TRBV2 and TRBJ2-7, with TRBD1 as a possible D gene (7 bases). This CDR3 comprises 19 residues. V shed 7 bases and J shed 2 bases, with 30 bases lying between them. CDR1 and CDR2 (germline): SNHLY, FYNNEI. This CDR3 reads CASMDGQARTGESPYEQYF. Here the CDR3 DNA reads TGTGCCAGCATGGACGGACAGGCTAGAACGGGAGAATCCCCCTACGAGCAGTACTTC. Looking up the rest from reference TRBV2 and TRBJ2-7 gives the full variable domain: EPEVTQTPSHQVTQMGQEVILRCVPISNHLYFYWYRQILGQKVEFLVSFYNNEISEKSEIFDDQFSVERPDGSNFTLKIRSTKLEDSAMYFCASMDGQARTGESPYEQYFGPGTRLTVT.

The chain uses TRBV20-1 and TRBJ2-2; TRBD1 agrees at 8 bases. With V trimmed by 1 base and J by 5 bases, 18 bases remained unmatched. The CDR3 extends over 19 amino acids. CDR1 and CDR2 from the germline V gene are DFQATT and SNEGSKA (reference sequence). CDR3 sequence reads: CSARVGDRPGQEKTGELFF. In nucleotides, the CDR3 is TGCAGTGCTAGAGTAGGGGACCGACCGGGACAGGAGAAAACCGGGGAGCTGTTTTTT.

The V and J genes are TRBV7-9 and TRBJ1-5, with D unresolved. The germline V and J ends were trimmed by 1 base and 7 bases, with 8 bases remaining between them. CDR3 length equals 13 residues. Germline CDR1 is SEHNR and CDR2 is FQNEAQ (reference sequence). CDR3 residues: CASSLEGGQPQHF. The CDR3 DNA reads as TGTGCCAGCAGCTTAGAAGGTGGACAGCCCCAGCATTTT.

In DNA, the CDR3 is TGCAGTGCTAGGGTCGAATTCACAGATACGCAGTATTTT. Protein: CSARVEFTDTQYF. The rearrangement uses TRBV20-1 and TRBJ2-3, with unresolved D. Germline V gene lookup returns CDR1 DFQATT and CDR2 SNEGSKA (reference sequence). The germline V and J ends were trimmed by 3 bases and 2 bases, with 9 bases remaining between them. The CDR3 has 13 amino acids.

This rearrangement joins TRBV28 to TRBJ2-7, with 10 bases matching TRBD1. This CDR3 contains 15 residues. Germline V gene lookup returns CDR1 MDHEN and CDR2 SYDVKM. V lost 5 bases to trimming and J lost 2 bases; unmatched junction nucleotides: 6. CDR3 in amino acids: CASSNPGQGPYEQYF. The DNA of the CDR3 is TGTGCCAGCAGTAACCCGGGACAGGGGCCCTACGAGCAGTACTTC. Based on the CDR3 plus reference TRBV28 and TRBJ2-7, the full variable domain is DVKVTQSSRYLVKRTGEKVFLECVQDMDHENMFWYRQDPGLGLRLIYFSYDVKMKEKGDIPEGYSVSREKKERFSLILESASTNQTSMYLCASSNPGQGPYEQYFGPGTRLTVT.

This rearrangement joins TRBV20-1 to TRBJ2-1; 7 bases agree with TRBD1. Germline lookup yields CDR1 DFQATT and CDR2 SNEGSKA (reference sequence). Germline trimming cut 6 bases from V and 1 base from J; bases unmatched to any gene: 9. The CDR3 is 15 residues long. CDR3 coding DNA: TGCAGTGCAGTCCAAGGGGGCACGTCCTACAATGAGCAGTTCTTC. Amino acids: CSAVQGGTSYNEQFF.

The chain carries TRBV11-2 and TRBJ2-7; possibly TRBD1 or TRBD2 for D (6 bases each). Germline V gene data show CDR1 as SGHAT and CDR2 as FQNNGV. The CDR3 covers 15 residues. The V and J ends lost 1 base and 3 bases respectively, with 13 bases between them. The CDR3 bases are TGTGCCAGCAGCTTAGGAATAGGGGGGATCTACGAGCAGTACTTC. Protein product: CASSLGIGGIYEQYF.

The chain's CDR3 is CASSTSPAGAITDTQYF. In DNA form, the CDR3 reads TGTGCCAGCAGTACCTCACCAGCGGGAGCGATCACAGATACGCAGTATTTT. The V gene is TRBV6-2 or TRBV6-3, the J gene TRBJ2-3, with 8 bases aligning to TRBD2. The V segment lost 5 bases and the J segment 2 bases; nucleotides outside the gene matches: 12. In germline, CDR1 is MNHEY, CDR2 SVGEGT. CDR3 length equals 17 residues.

V and J are TRBV15 and TRBJ2-7; TRBD1 agrees at 7 bases. Germline V CDR1 and CDR2: LNHNV, YYDKDF (reference sequence). The CDR3 runs to 16 residues. J gave up 1 base and V 5 bases, and 11 bases lay outside the gene matches. CDR3 loop: CATSLGTEPISYEQYF. The CDR3 nucleotides are TGTGCCACCAGCCTGGGGACAGAACCTATTTCCTACGAGCAGTACTTC.

The V gene is TRBV19, the J gene TRBJ2-4; 9 nucleotides line up with TRBD1. Germline V gives CDR1 LNHDA, CDR2 SQIVND (reference sequence). With 1 base clipped from V and 8 bases from J, the junction kept 6 bases outside the gene matches. The CDR3 is 15 residues long. CDR3 coding DNA: TGTGCCAGTAGTATAGTTACAGGGGGCATGGACATTCAGTACTTC. Translation gives CASSIVTGGMDIQYF.

The chain has TRBV4-1 and TRBJ2-7; TRBD2 matches at 7 bases. The CDR3 runs to 16 residues. The V and J ends lost 3 bases and 3 bases, in that order; junction bases with no gene match: 11. The V gene's germline CDR1 is MGHRA and CDR2 YSYEKL. CDR3 amino acids: CASSHTRRGSGYEQYF. DNA for the CDR3: TGCGCCAGCAGCCATACACGTCGCGGGAGTGGCTACGAGCAGTACTTC.

This chain connects TRBV7-9 to TRBJ2-5; TRBD1 matches at 8 bases. The V and J ends lost 6 bases and 4 bases, in that order; junction bases with no gene match: 10. The CDR3 spans 15 residues. Germline values: CDR1 SEHNR, CDR2 FQNEAQ (reference sequence). The CDR3 coding sequence is TGTGCCAGCAGTCCGGACAGGGTAGCGGCAGAGACCCAGTACTTC. This sequence encodes CASSPDRVAAETQYF.

This chain links TRBV6-5 with TRBJ2-7, with D tentatively TRBD1 (6 bases). Trimming shortened V by 2 bases and J by 6 bases, and 11 bases separated the two germline ends. CDR1 is MNHEY, CDR2 SVGAGI, per germline. This CDR3 contains 13 residues. This CDR3 is CASSYREGGEQYF. DNA of the CDR3: TGTGCCAGCAGTTACAGGGAAGGGGGCGAGCAGTACTTC.

The rearrangement links TRBV19 to TRBJ2-3; D is ambiguous. V lost 9 bases and J 2 bases, leaving 15 bases between the germline ends. The germline CDR1 and CDR2 sequences are LNHDA and SQIVND (reference sequence). The CDR3 runs 14 residues. CDR3 region: CASRFALNTDTQYF. In nucleotides, the CDR3 is TGTGCCAGCCGTTTTGCACTGAACACAGATACGCAGTATTTT.

The V and J genes are TRBV27 and TRBJ1-1; D is perhaps TRBD1 (5 bases). Trimming shortened V by 8 bases and J by 1 base, and 17 bases separated the two germline ends. CDR1 and CDR2 (germline): MNHEY, SMNVEV (reference sequence). This CDR3 comprises 15 residues. CDR3 sequence (DNA): TGTGCCAGCGTTTTATCAGGGACTTGGAACACTGAAGCTTTCTTT. Translated, it gives CASVLSGTWNTEAFF.

The chain joins TRBV2 to TRBJ1-1, with D unresolved. Trimming removed 6 bases at V and 0 bases at J, with 17 bases between. The V gene's germline CDR1 is SNHLY and CDR2 FYNNEI. This CDR3 is 16 amino acids long. CDR3 sequence: CASRFGREALNTEAFF. CDR3 nucleotide sequence: TGTGCCAGCAGATTTGGCCGGGAGGCCCTGAACACTGAAGCTTTCTTT.

This chain uses TRBV2 with TRBJ2-5, with D perhaps matching TRBD2 (6 bases). The CDR3 sequence is 13 residues long. The V end was cut by 6 bases, the J end by 2 bases, with 10 bases between. Germline CDR1 is SNHLY and CDR2 is FYNNEI. The DNA for the CDR3 is TGTGCCAGCAGCCCCGGAGGGCAAGAGACCCAGTACTTC. Translated: CASSPGGQETQYF.

This sequence joins TRBV13 and TRBJ2-7; tentatively, D is TRBD1 or TRBD2 (5 bases each). Trimming cost V 4 bases and J 3 bases, with 16 bases left between them. The CDR3 contains 15 residues. Germline V gene lookup returns CDR1 PRHDT and CDR2 FYEKMQ (reference sequence). CDR3 sequence: CASSYTRDQGYEQYF. The CDR3 DNA follows: TGTGCCAGCAGCTACACCCGGGACCAGGGCTACGAGCAGTACTTC.

The chain combines TRBV6-5 with TRBJ2-1; D might be TRBD1 or TRBD2, each matching 5 bases. CDR1 and CDR2 (germline): MNHEY, SVGAGI. The V and J ends lost 5 bases and 9 bases respectively, with 11 bases between them. This CDR3 has 12 residues. CDR3 region: CASSTGTREQFF. CDR3 bases: TGTGCCAGCAGTACCGGGACGCGTGAGCAGTTCTTC.

This chain joins TRBV4-1 and TRBJ2-7, with D tentatively TRBD2 (5 bases). The CDR3 consists of 13 residues. Trimming pared 3 bases from V and 0 bases from J, leaving 6 bases between. Germline-derived CDR1 and CDR2 are MGHRA and YSYEKL. The CDR3 DNA reads as TGCGCCAGCAGCCAGGGGAGCTCCTACGAGCAGTACTTC. Its protein is CASSQGSSYEQYF.

The rearrangement uses TRBV5-4 and TRBJ1-1; 7 bases match TRBD1. The V gene's germline CDR1 is SGHNT and CDR2 YYREEE (reference sequence). This CDR3 is built from 15 residues. V was pared by 5 bases and J by 3 bases, with 10 bases of the junction left unmatched. The CDR3 loop is CASRFTGEGDTEAFF. DNA of the CDR3: TGTGCCAGCAGATTTACAGGGGAGGGGGACACTGAAGCTTTCTTT.

The chain recombines TRBV4-1 with TRBJ2-5; D might be TRBD2 (8 bases). Germline V CDR1 and CDR2: MGHRA, YSYEKL. Trimming took 5 bases from V and 5 from J, leaving 18 bases between them. The CDR3 is 15 amino acids. The CDR3 loop reads CASSGVAGQTETQYF. The CDR3 nucleotides read TGCGCCAGCAGCGGAGTAGCGGGACAGACGGAGACCCAGTACTTC.